Listed here are 19 T cell receptor beta chains from one sample, sequenced in a study of long-term antiretroviral therapy in people with HIV. The libraries were made with immunoSEQ v3.0 at survey level. TCRdb's table, derived via immunoSEQ multiplex PCR, lists solely in-frame clones and lacks some. Of some 28,000 clones listed, 80% to 95% are singletons. The sequences come from unsorted PBMCs, collected approximately 5.1 years after starting antiretroviral therapy. Receptors were obtained from a middle-aged woman with HIV.

The chain recombines TRBV7-9 with TRBJ2-7, with no clear D. The CDR3 has 13 residues. Deletions cut 0 bases from V and 5 bases from J, with 8 bases between. Germline V gene sequence: CDR1 SEHNR, CDR2 FQNEAQ (reference sequence). The DNA of the CDR3 is TGTGCCAGCAGCTTAGCGGCCGTCCACGAGCAGTACTTC. Translated, it gives CASSLAAVHEQYF.

The rearrangement uses TRBV6-1 and TRBJ2-1, with 8 bases matching TRBD2. Germline CDR1 reads MNHNS; CDR2 reads SASEGT. Losses at the gene ends were 1 base for V and 9 bases for J; bases not matched to a gene: 8. This CDR3 is 15 amino acids long. The CDR3 loop is CASSEVGSGIFEQFF. CDR3 nucleotides: TGTGCCAGCAGTGAAGTGGGTAGCGGGATTTTTGAGCAGTTCTTC.

V gene TRBV6-6 combines with J gene TRBJ1-5; unclear D gene. The CDR3 covers 12 residues. CDR1 is MNHNY, CDR2 SVGAGI, per germline (reference sequence). The germline V and J ends were trimmed by 0 bases and 9 bases, with 6 bases remaining between them. The CDR3: CASSYSARPQHF. The CDR3 nucleotides are TGTGCCAGCAGTTACTCGGCCCGGCCCCAGCATTTT.

This chain uses TRBV7-9 with TRBJ1-6; D is perhaps TRBD1 (6 bases). The CDR3 sequence is 14 residues long. CDR1 and CDR2 (germline): SEHNR, FQNEAQ (reference sequence). V shed 5 bases and J shed 7 bases, with 12 bases lying between them. The CDR3 nucleotides read TGTGCCAGCAGCCCGATTCAGGGGAATTCACCCCTCCACTTT. It is translated as CASSPIQGNSPLHF.

The gene calls are TRBV19 and TRBJ2-2; D possibly corresponds to TRBD2 (5 bases). The CDR3 sequence is 16 residues long. Germline V gene data show CDR1 as LNHDA and CDR2 as SQIVND (reference sequence). V shed 0 bases and J shed 6 bases, with 14 bases lying between them. CDR3 residues: CASSIDRARGPGELFF. DNA for the CDR3: TGTGCCAGTAGTATAGACCGGGCCCGAGGGCCCGGGGAGCTGTTTTTT.

The V and J genes are TRBV6-5 and TRBJ2-4; no definite D call. The CDR3 is made up of 15 amino acids. Trimming cost V 5 bases and J 1 base, with 12 bases left between them. The germline V gene encodes CDR1 MNHEY and CDR2 SVGAGI. The CDR3 sequence: CASSTNQAAKNIQYF. For the CDR3, the DNA is TGTGCCAGCAGTACGAATCAGGCCGCCAAAAACATTCAGTACTTC.

In its sample, this clone was seen once. The rearrangement links TRBV6-5 to TRBJ2-7, with D perhaps matching TRBD2 (6 bases). Trimming cost V 5 bases and J 2 bases, with 10 bases left between them. Germline CDR1 is MNHEY and CDR2 is SVGAGI. The CDR3 runs to 13 residues. This CDR3 reads CASSNGGAYEQYF. For the CDR3, the DNA is TGTGCCAGCAGTAACGGGGGTGCCTACGAGCAGTACTTC.

This chain connects TRBV27 to TRBJ2-5, with 8 positions matching TRBD1. The V gene end was trimmed by 5 bases and the J gene end by 5 bases; junction bases not matched to a gene: 13. The length of the CDR3 is 16 residues. Germline V lookup: CDR1 MNHEY, CDR2 SMNVEV (reference sequence). DNA for the CDR3: TGTGCCAGCAGTACTTACGGGACAGGTTCAGTGGAGACCCAGTACTTC. Encoded protein: CASSTYGTGSVETQYF.

This chain's CDR3 is CASSEGWGRAPQGQPQHF. As DNA, the CDR3 is TGTGCCAGCAGTGAAGGGTGGGGCAGGGCACCCCAAGGGCAGCCCCAGCATTTT. This chain links TRBV6-1 with TRBJ1-5; possibly TRBD1 for D (5 bases). CDR1 and CDR2 from the germline V gene are MNHNS and SASEGT. The V gene lost 1 base and the J gene lost 7 bases, with 23 bases spanning the gap. The CDR3 spans 18 residues.

The chain employs TRBV6-5 and TRBJ1-2; tentatively, D is TRBD1 (5 bases). Germline CDR1 reads MNHEY; CDR2 reads SVGAGI. Trimming left V 4 bases short and J 8 bases short, with 17 bases between. The CDR3 sequence is 14 residues long. CDR3 DNA sequence: TGTGCCAGCAGTTTCGTTGGGGGTTTTAAGGGCTACACCTTC. Translating it yields CASSFVGGFKGYTF.

The V and J genes are TRBV6-5 and TRBJ1-1; D is unclear. The CDR3 runs 14 residues. Trimming shortened V by 2 bases and J by 4 bases, and 11 bases separated the two germline ends. Germline V gives CDR1 MNHEY, CDR2 SVGAGI. CDR3 bases: TGTGCCAGCAGTTACACAAAGGGAGGCACTGAAGCTTTCTTT. This translates into CASSYTKGGTEAFF.

V is TRBV5-4 and J is TRBJ2-1; TRBD2 is a possible D gene (6 bases). Germline-derived CDR1 and CDR2 are SGHNT and YYREEE (reference sequence). The CDR3 loop spans 14 amino acids. Trimming left V 0 bases short and J 7 bases short, with 11 bases between. CDR3 loop: CASSLGLAWNEQFF. CDR3 sequence (DNA): TGTGCCAGCAGCTTGGGGCTAGCGTGGAATGAGCAGTTCTTC. Complete variable domain (other parts from reference TRBV5-4 and TRBJ2-1): ETGVTQSPTHLIKTRGQQVTLRCSSQSGHNTVSWYQQALGQGPQFIFQYYREEENGRGNFPPRFSGLQFPNYSSELNVNALELDDSALYLCASSLGLAWNEQFFGPGTRLTVL.

The chain joins TRBV4-1 to TRBJ2-2; the D gene could be TRBD1 or TRBD2 (5 bases each). Deletions cut 3 bases from V and 1 base from J, with 15 bases between. The CDR3 extends over 17 amino acids. Germline V gene sequence: CDR1 MGHRA, CDR2 YSYEKL. DNA for the CDR3: TGCGCCAGCAGCCATCTACCCGGGACGGAGAACACCGGGGAGCTGTTTTTT. Protein product: CASSHLPGTENTGELFF.

V usage is TRBV5-5 and J usage is TRBJ1-2; D uncertain. Germline CDR1 and CDR2: SGHKS and YYEKEE (reference sequence). The CDR3 is 14 amino acids. The germline V and J ends were trimmed by 4 bases and 0 bases, with 10 bases remaining between them. CDR3 sequence reads: CASSPGPTNYGYTF. CDR3 coding DNA: TGTGCCAGCAGCCCAGGCCCTACTAACTATGGCTACACCTTC. The complete variable domain, with remaining parts taken from reference TRBV5-5 and TRBJ1-2, reads DAGVTQSPTHLIKTRGQQVTLRCSPISGHKSVSWYQQVLGQGPQFIFQYYEKEERGRGNFPDRFSARQFPNYSSELNVNALLLGDSALYLCASSPGPTNYGYTFGSGTRLTVV.

This chain uses TRBV7-2 with TRBJ1-1; D remains ambiguous. Germline CDR1 is SGHTA and CDR2 is FQGNSA. This CDR3 region has 13 residues. V lost 3 bases, J lost 1 base, and 6 bases lay in between. Here the CDR3 reads CASSLWANTEAFF. The DNA of the CDR3 is TGTGCCAGCAGCTTGTGGGCGAACACTGAAGCTTTCTTT.

V usage is TRBV2 and J usage is TRBJ2-1; no firm D call. CDR1 and CDR2 (germline): SNHLY, FYNNEI. The germline V and J ends were trimmed by 8 bases and 0 bases, with 11 bases remaining between them. The CDR3 runs 14 residues. CDR3 bases: TGTGCCAGCGGAGTAATGAGCTCCTACAATGAGCAGTTCTTC. It encodes CASGVMSSYNEQFF.

V is TRBV5-1 and J is TRBJ2-1; 11 bases are a match to TRBD2. V trimming: 7 bases; J trimming: 10 bases; junction bases outside the gene matches: 10. The CDR3 extends over 14 amino acids. Germline V CDR1 and CDR2: SGHRS, YFSETQ. CDR3 sequence (DNA): TGCGCCAGCGCCTTACTAGCGGGAGAGGAGGAGCAGTTCTTC. This gives the protein CASALLAGEEEQFF.

The V and J genes are TRBV5-1 and TRBJ2-3, with 8 bases identical to TRBD2. This CDR3 contains 15 residues. V was clipped by 2 bases and J by 4 bases; unmatched bases: 6. CDR1 SGHRS and CDR2 YFSETQ come from the germline V gene. The CDR3 protein is CASSLTGGAPDTQYF. Written as DNA, the CDR3 is TGCGCCAGCAGCTTAACGGGGGGGGCCCCAGATACGCAGTATTTT. Complete variable domain (other parts from reference TRBV5-1 and TRBJ2-3): KAGVTQTPRYLIKTRGQQVTLSCSPISGHRSVSWYQQTPGQGLQFLFEYFSETQRNKGNFPGRFSGRQFSNSRSEMNVSTLELGDSALYLCASSLTGGAPDTQYFGPGTRLTVL.

CDR3 in amino acids: CASSYLDRGNTGELFF. CDR3 bases: TGTGCCAGCAGTTACTTGGACAGGGGAAACACCGGGGAGCTGTTTTTT. J is TRBJ2-2 and V is TRBV6-5, with TRBD1 matching over 9 bases. Germline values: CDR1 MNHEY, CDR2 SVGAGI. The CDR3 loop spans 16 amino acids. The trim removed 1 base at V and 2 bases at J, leaving 2 bases unmatched.